The 5 T cell receptor beta chains below were found in one sample sequenced in a study of T cell changes during pregnancy in multiple sclerosis. Some clones are missing from TCRdb's copy, which holds only in-frame ones; the method was immunoSEQ multiplex PCR. The table has under 50,000 clones, approximately 90% seen once. The sequencing here drew on CD4+ T cells from peripheral blood mononuclear cells, taken in the second trimester of pregnancy. The receptors come from a female donor in good health, enrolled as a control in a pregnancy study.

To note about this clone: Germline and junction disagree at one end, which may indicate a read error. The gene calls are TRBV30 and TRBJ1-5, with D hard to call. CDR3 length: 13 residues. Germline V lookup: CDR1 GTSNPN, CDR2 SVGIG (reference sequence). The CDR3 DNA sequence: TGTGCCCGGAGTCAAACATCGCAACAGCCCCAGCATTTT. This sequence encodes CARSQTSQQPQHF.

The chain links TRBV7-3 to TRBJ2-3; the D gene is possibly TRBD1 (5 bases). The germline V and J ends were trimmed by 5 bases and 2 bases, with 14 bases remaining between them. From germline, CDR1 is SGHTA and CDR2 FQGTGA. There are 15 residues in the CDR3. The CDR3 sequence is CASSQEGAFTDTQYF. CDR3 sequence (DNA): TGTGCCAGCAGCCAGGAAGGGGCTTTCACAGATACGCAGTATTTT.

The V and J genes are TRBV9 and TRBJ1-2; D is perhaps TRBD1 (5 bases). Germline CDR1 and CDR2: SGDLS and YYNGEE. Trimming pared 2 bases from V and 4 bases from J, leaving 6 bases between. The CDR3 has 12 amino acids. This CDR3 reads CASSVQGYGYTF. In DNA, the CDR3 is TGTGCCAGCAGCGTTCAGGGCTATGGCTACACCTTC.

J is TRBJ2-3 and V is TRBV19, with 7 bases aligning to TRBD1. Germline CDR1 and CDR2: LNHDA and SQIVND (reference sequence). V dropped 10 bases and J dropped 6; count of bases not matched to a gene: 13. The CDR3 consists of 14 residues. CDR3 nucleotide sequence: TGTGCCACCCGAGACAGGGTTTTAACGGATACGCAGTATTTT. It yields the protein CATRDRVLTDTQYF.

The rearrangement uses TRBV19 and TRBJ2-3; TRBD1 matches 9 bases. CDR1 and CDR2 from the germline V gene are LNHDA and SQIVND (reference sequence). The CDR3 spans 15 residues. After removal of 1 base from V and 5 bases from J, the junction contained 4 bases not matched to a gene. CDR3 sequence (DNA): TGTGCCAGTAGTATAGGTAACAGGGGGCTAGATACGCAGTATTTT. Amino acid sequence: CASSIGNRGLDTQYF.